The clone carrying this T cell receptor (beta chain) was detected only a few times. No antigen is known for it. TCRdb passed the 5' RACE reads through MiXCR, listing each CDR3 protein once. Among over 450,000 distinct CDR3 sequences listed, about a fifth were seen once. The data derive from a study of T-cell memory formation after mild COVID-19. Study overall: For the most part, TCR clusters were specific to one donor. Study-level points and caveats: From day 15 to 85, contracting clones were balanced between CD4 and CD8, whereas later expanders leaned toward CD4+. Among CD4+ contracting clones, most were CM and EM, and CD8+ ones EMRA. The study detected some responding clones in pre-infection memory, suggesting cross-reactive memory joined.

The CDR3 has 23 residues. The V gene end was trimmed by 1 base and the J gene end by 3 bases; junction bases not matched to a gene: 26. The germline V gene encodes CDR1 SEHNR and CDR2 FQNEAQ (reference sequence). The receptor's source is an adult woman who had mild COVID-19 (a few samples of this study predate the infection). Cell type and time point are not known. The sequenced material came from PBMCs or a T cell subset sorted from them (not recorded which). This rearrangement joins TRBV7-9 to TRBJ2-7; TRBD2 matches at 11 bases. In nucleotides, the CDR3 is TGTGCCAGCAGCTTAGAAGGCTCGAAGGGCCGGACTAGCGGGCGAGTGGCCCTCTACGAGCAGTACTTC. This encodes CASSLEGSKGRTSGRVALYEQYF.